The 2 T cell receptor beta chains in this list originate from one sample, sequenced in a study of beta chain features in type 1 diabetes. The study, taken as a whole, reports: In all four CD4+ subsets, TCRB CDR3 length was significantly, moderately reduced in type 1 diabetes.

Expressed TCRB transcripts were sequenced because the entire RNA isolate underwent reverse transcription. TCRdb's table, derived via immunoSEQ multiplex PCR, lists solely in-frame clones and lacks some. The profile shows about 180,000 clones, around 8% of them singletons. Antigens of these TCRs are unknown. Sequenced sample: central memory CD4+ T cells from blood. The receptors originated from a woman aged 40 to 55 with type 1 diabetes.

This rearrangement joins TRBV4-2 to TRBJ2-7; 8 bases agree with TRBD2. Unmatched junction bases numbered 6, after V lost 2 bases and J lost 6 bases. Germline CDR1 and CDR2: LGHNA and YNFKEQ. The CDR3 contains 14 residues. CDR3 sequence reads: CASSQTGLVSEQYF. CDR3 coding DNA: TGTGCCAGCAGCCAAACGGGACTAGTCAGCGAGCAGTACTTC.

This clone was counted only a few times. The chain has TRBV9 and TRBJ2-7; perhaps TRBD2 as D (6 bases). The CDR3 sequence is 16 residues long. CDR1 is SGDLS and CDR2 is YYNGEE in the germline V gene. Trimming removed 0 bases at V and 0 bases at J, with 13 bases between. The DNA of the CDR3 is TGTGCCAGCAGCGTAGCGGGAGACTCAAGCTCCTACGAGCAGTACTTC. Translating it yields CASSVAGDSSSYEQYF. Looking up the rest from reference TRBV9 and TRBJ2-7 gives the full variable domain: DSGVTQTPKHLITATGQRVTLRCSPRSGDLSVYWYQQSLDQGLQFLIQYYNGEERAKGNILERFSAQQFPDLHSELNLSSLELGDSALYFCASSVAGDSSSYEQYFGPGTRLTVT.